These 17 T cell receptor beta chains share one sample of origin, sequenced in a study of spatial heterogeneity in lung cancer. No antigen is known for these receptors. The study, taken as a whole, reports: Counts of expanded intratumoral alpha and beta TCRs tracked tumor mutation counts.

TCRdb re-derived calls from the 5' RACE reads in MiXCR, one entry per CDR3 protein. The table includes about 20,000 distinct CDR3 sequences, about a sixth detected once. Time point noted: sample taken at primary tumor resection. The sequences come from lung tumor tissue, collected at surgery. The receptor set was obtained from a female donor with early-stage non-small cell lung cancer.

By sample share, this clonotype is large. CDR3: CASSEPGTGRNQPQHF. The CDR3 DNA follows: TGTGCCAGCAGTGAACCCGGGACAGGGCGGAATCAGCCCCAGCATTTT. This chain connects TRBV2 to TRBJ1-5; 9 bases match TRBD1. Germline V lookup: CDR1 SNHLY, CDR2 FYNNEI. This CDR3 spans 16 amino acids. Trimming at V came to 2 bases and at J to 4 bases, leaving 6 bases not matched to a gene.

The chain combines TRBV11-2 with TRBJ2-1; 11 positions agree with TRBD2. The CDR3 spans 16 residues. The junction had 14 bases not matched to a gene; V was cut back by 7 bases and J by 9 bases. The V gene's germline CDR1 is SGHAT and CDR2 FQNNGV. In DNA form, the CDR3 reads TGTGCCAGCACCTCTACTAGCGGGAGTTTTGCGTTTGAGCAGTTCTTC. It yields the protein CASTSTSGSFAFEQFF.

This clonotype has just a few counts. The DNA of the CDR3 is TGTGCCACCAGTGATTTCGGTGGGGGGCCCTACAATGAGCAGTTCTTC. The encoded protein is CATSDFGGGPYNEQFF. This chain links TRBV24-1 with TRBJ2-1; D tentatively reads TRBD1 or TRBD2 (6 bases each). This CDR3 has 16 amino acids. V was pared by 1 base and J by 2 bases, with 11 bases between. Germline V lookup: CDR1 KGHDR, CDR2 SFDVKD.

This clonotype was detected once. The J gene is TRBJ2-1, the V gene TRBV7-2, with 8 bases identical to TRBD1. This CDR3 has 17 residues. From germline, CDR1 is SGHTA and CDR2 FQGNSA. With V trimmed by 5 bases and J by 5 bases, 14 bases remained unmatched. The CDR3 DNA is TGTGCCAGCAGCCGGAGGGGGCCGGGACAGGTGAACAATGAGCAGTTCTTC. It translates to CASSRRGPGQVNNEQFF. Together with reference TRBV7-2 and TRBJ2-1, the CDR3 gives the full variable domain: GAGVSQSPSNKVTEKGKDVELRCDPISGHTALYWYRQSLGQGLEFLIYFQGNSAPDKSGLPSDRFSAERTGGSVSTLTIQRTQQEDSAVYLCASSRRGPGQVNNEQFFGPGTRLTVL.

This clonotype is termed medium-sized. This rearrangement joins TRBV24-1 to TRBJ2-1; 15 bases match TRBD2. V trimming: 2 bases; J trimming: 2 bases; junction bases outside the gene matches: 3. Germline CDR1 is KGHDR and CDR2 is SFDVKD. This CDR3 comprises 18 residues. CDR3 protein: CATSDWTSGGAAYNEQFF. DNA of the CDR3: TGTGCCACCAGTGATTGGACTAGCGGGGGGGCTGCCTACAATGAGCAGTTCTTC.

This clonotype was found many times. CDR3 amino acids: CASSIQSTGTQYF. CDR3 DNA sequence: TGCGCCAGCAGCATACAGTCTACGGGTACGCAGTATTTT. The chain couples TRBV10-1 to TRBJ2-3, with D uncertain. The CDR3 consists of 13 residues. With 6 bases removed from V and 8 bases from J, the gap between germline ends came to 15 bases. The germline gives CDR1 WNHNN, CDR2 SYGVQD (reference sequence).

By frequency in the sample, this clonotype is medium-sized (0.01 to 0.1%). This chain joins TRBV3-1 and TRBJ2-2; 11 bases are a match to TRBD1. Germline CDR1 and CDR2: LGHDT and YNNKEL (reference sequence). Trimming took 2 bases from V and 7 from J; bases not matched to a gene: 9. The CDR3 consists of 17 residues. CDR3 residues: CASSQWQDRGHYGELFF. Written as DNA, the CDR3 is TGTGCCAGCAGCCAATGGCAGGACAGGGGGCACTACGGGGAGCTGTTTTTT.

The sample holds a few counts of this clonotype. The chain uses TRBV15 and TRBJ2-7; D remains unclear. Germline values: CDR1 LNHNV, CDR2 YYDKDF (reference sequence). V lost 0 bases to trimming and J lost 2 bases, with 8 bases between them. The CDR3 totals 14 residues. The DNA for the CDR3 is TGTGCCACCAGCAGAGAGGCAGGCGCCTACGAGCAGTACTTC. It codes for CATSREAGAYEQYF.

The sample holds a few counts of this clonotype. The chain uses TRBV28 and TRBJ2-3; the match to TRBD2 covers 10 bases. V was pared by 6 bases and J by 2 bases, with 5 bases of the junction left unmatched. Per germline, CDR1 MDHEN and CDR2 SYDVKM. This CDR3 is built from 15 residues. CDR3 residues: CASSKLAGYTDTQYF. The CDR3 region has the DNA TGTGCCAGCAGCAAACTAGCGGGATACACAGATACGCAGTATTTT.

This clonotype was picked up many times. This sequence joins TRBV6-6 and TRBJ1-2, with 8 nucleotides matching TRBD1. The germline V gene encodes CDR1 MNHNY and CDR2 SVGAGI (reference sequence). J gave up 0 bases and V 5 bases, and 5 bases lay outside the gene matches. The CDR3 extends over 15 amino acids. The DNA for the CDR3 is TGTGCCAGCAGTGTACAGGGGGAAGCTAACTATGGCTACACCTTC. Encoded protein: CASSVQGEANYGYTF.

In this sample, this clonotype turned up many times. J is TRBJ2-7 and V is TRBV12-3 or TRBV12-4; 11 bases are shared with TRBD2. The CDR3 runs 15 residues. The ends lost 5 bases at V and 4 bases at J; junction bases unmatched: 7. CDR3 region: CASSPTSGSRYEQYF. The CDR3 region has the DNA TGTGCCAGCAGTCCAACTAGCGGGAGTCGGTACGAGCAGTACTTC.

This clonotype has just a few counts. CDR3 protein: CSARNRGAALAKNIQYF. CDR3 bases: TGCAGTGCTAGAAATCGGGGGGCCGCCCTGGCCAAAAACATTCAGTACTTC. The rearrangement links TRBV20-1 to TRBJ2-4; D perhaps matches TRBD2 (7 bases). V lost 2 bases to trimming and J lost 1 base, with 18 bases between them. The CDR3 is made up of 17 amino acids. Germline V CDR1 and CDR2: DFQATT, SNEGSKA (reference sequence).

This clonotype was counted many times. The J gene is TRBJ2-7, the V gene TRBV18, with unresolved D. The CDR3 runs 15 residues. The V gene's germline CDR1 is KGHSH and CDR2 LQKENI. Deletions cut 0 bases from V and 6 bases from J, with 15 bases between. The CDR3: CASSPPARRGGEQYF. The CDR3 nucleotides are TGTGCCAGCTCACCACCCGCTCGCCGTGGCGGCGAGCAGTACTTC.

This clonotype is labeled large. This chain connects TRBV7-9 to TRBJ2-2, with a weak D call TRBD1 (5 bases). CDR1 and CDR2 from the germline V gene are SEHNR and FQNEAQ (reference sequence). Trimming shortened V by 1 base and J by 2 bases, and 23 bases separated the two germline ends. The CDR3 length is 20 residues. The CDR3 nucleotides are TGTGCCAGCAGCTTAGAGGGGCTGTTGGCAGAGGACCAAAACACCGGGGAGCTGTTTTTT. Encoded protein: CASSLEGLLAEDQNTGELFF.

The chain employs TRBV6-5 and TRBJ2-1; 11 bases map to TRBD1. After removal of 3 bases from V and 7 bases from J, the junction contained 5 bases not matched to a gene. CDR3 size: 15 residues. Germline V gene lookup returns CDR1 MNHEY and CDR2 SVGAGI. The CDR3 is CASSYSGTGGNEQFF. CDR3 sequence (DNA): TGTGCCAGCAGTTATTCCGGGACAGGGGGGAATGAGCAGTTCTTC.

This clonotype was seen many times. The chain has TRBV28 and TRBJ2-5, with 8 bases that match TRBD1. The trim removed 6 bases at V and 5 bases at J, leaving 11 bases unmatched. From germline, CDR1 is MDHEN and CDR2 SYDVKM. The CDR3 totals 15 residues. The CDR3 bases are TGTGCCAGCAGGGGATGGACAGGGACGTTGGAGACCCAGTACTTC. Residues: CASRGWTGTLETQYF.

V gene TRBV7-3 combines with J gene TRBJ2-1; TRBD2 aligns across 8 bases. The CDR3 consists of 19 residues. The trim removed 0 bases at V and 4 bases at J, leaving 14 bases unmatched. Germline V lookup: CDR1 SGHTA, CDR2 FQGTGA. The CDR3 loop is CASSLTLRRSGGDYNEQFF. The CDR3 bases are TGTGCCAGCAGCTTAACGTTAAGGAGATCGGGAGGGGATTACAATGAGCAGTTCTTC.